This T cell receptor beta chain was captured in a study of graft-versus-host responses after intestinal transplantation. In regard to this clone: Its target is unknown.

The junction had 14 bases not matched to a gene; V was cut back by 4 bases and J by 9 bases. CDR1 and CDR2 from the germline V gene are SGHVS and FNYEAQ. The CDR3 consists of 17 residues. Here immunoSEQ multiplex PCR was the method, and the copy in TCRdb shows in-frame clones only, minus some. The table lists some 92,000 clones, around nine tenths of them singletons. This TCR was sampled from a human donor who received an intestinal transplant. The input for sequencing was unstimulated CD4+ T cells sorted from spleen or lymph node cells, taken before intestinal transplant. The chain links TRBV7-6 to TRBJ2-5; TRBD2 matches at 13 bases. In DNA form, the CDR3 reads TGTGCCAGCAGCTCGTCTCCCTGGACTAGCGGGGGAAAGTCCCAGTACTTC. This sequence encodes CASSSSPWTSGGKSQYF.